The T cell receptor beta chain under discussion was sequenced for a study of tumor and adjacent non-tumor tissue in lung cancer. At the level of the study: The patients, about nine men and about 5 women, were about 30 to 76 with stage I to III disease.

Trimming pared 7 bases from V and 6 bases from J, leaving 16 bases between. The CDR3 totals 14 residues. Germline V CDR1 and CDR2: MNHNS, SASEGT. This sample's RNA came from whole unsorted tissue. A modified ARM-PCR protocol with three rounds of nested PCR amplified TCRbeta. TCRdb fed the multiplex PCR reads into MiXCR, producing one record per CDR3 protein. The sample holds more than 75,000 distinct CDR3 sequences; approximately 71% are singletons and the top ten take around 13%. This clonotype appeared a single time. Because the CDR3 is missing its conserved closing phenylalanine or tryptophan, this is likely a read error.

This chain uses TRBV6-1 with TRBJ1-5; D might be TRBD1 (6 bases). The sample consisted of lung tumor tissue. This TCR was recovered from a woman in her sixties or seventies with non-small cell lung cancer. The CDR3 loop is CASNAEGRGQPQHL. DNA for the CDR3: TGTGCCAGCAACGCAGAGGGCAGGGGTCAGCCCCAGCATTTA.